This TCR beta chain stems from a study of blood T cells in healthy people across ages. In its sample, this clonotype was seen many times. No antigen is known for it. Primed by a sample-barcoded 5' primer and a J-beta primer mix, a second PCR proceeded for 7 to 11 cycles. Individual samples furnished no less than 2.5 million CDR3-containing paired-end reads apiece. TCRdb passed the 5' RACE reads through MiXCR, listing each CDR3 protein once. The sample has roughly 640,000 distinct CDR3 sequences; around 31% are singletons. Study outcomes and limitations: Unknown CMV status may confound age-related changes in expanded clones. Percentage of naive T cells showed a strong correlation with TCR beta diversity.

Input material: blood. The receptor comes from a woman older than 75 in good health.

For the CDR3, the DNA is TGTGCCAGCAGTTTTCGGACAGGGACCTACGAGCAGTACTTC. It is translated as CASSFRTGTYEQYF. The rearrangement joins TRBV28 to TRBJ2-7; 8 bases line up with TRBD1. This CDR3 is 14 amino acids long. Germline V gene data show CDR1 as MDHEN and CDR2 as SYDVKM. V shed 3 bases and J 2 bases; nucleotides not matched to a gene: 3.